The rows below give T cell receptor beta chains drawn from one sample of a study of T-cell memory formation after mild COVID-19. A single record per CDR3 protein comes from TCRdb applying MiXCR to the 5' RACE reads. The sample consists of roughly 300,000 distinct CDR3 sequences, 8.2% of them appearing once. Source material: PBMCs or a T cell subset sorted from them (not recorded which). These receptors originate from a man aged 18 to 35 who had mild COVID-19 (a few samples of this study predate the infection). Cell type and time point are not known. CDR3s include the opening cysteine and the closing phenylalanine or tryptophan. A D gene is named only where the DNA matches it firmly. Where a row states a size, it is once, few, many or the class of an expanded clone; other rows omit it.

TRBV7-2,16,few,NA,TRBJ1-2,TGTGCCAGCAGCTTAGGTTCTGGGAAAGCTAACTATGGCTACACCTTC,CASSLGSGKANYGYTF
TRBV4-3,15,few,NA,TRBJ2-5,TGCGCCAGCAGCCGGAGCTCGAGCAGGGTAGAGACCCAGTACTTC,CASSRSSSRVETQYF
TRBV12-3/TRBV12-4,13,NA,NA,TRBJ1-5,TGTGCCAGCACATGGACAGTTGATCAGCCCCAGCATTTT,CASTWTVDQPQHF
TRBV7-8,16,NA,NA,TRBJ2-6,TGTGCCAGCAGCTTGCGGGTGGGGTCTGGGGCCAACGTCCTGACTTTC,CASSLRVGSGANVLTF
TRBV27,13,few,NA,TRBJ2-1,TGTGCCAGCAGTTTATCCCCCCGATGGGAGCAGTTCTTC,CASSLSPRWEQFF
TRBV19,13,few,NA,TRBJ1-2,TGTGCCAGTAGTTTTGAGGGAATAGGTGGCTACACCTTC,CASSFEGIGGYTF
TRBV30,12,NA,NA,TRBJ2-1,TGTGCCTGGAGTCTTGGGGGGAATGAGCAGTTCTTC,CAWSLGGNEQFF
TRBV5-1,16,many,TRBD2,TRBJ2-5,TGCGCCAGCAGCTCCGGCCCAGCGGGGGGTCAAGAGACCCAGTACTTC,CASSSGPAGGQETQYF
TRBV5-3,16,few,NA,TRBJ1-1,TGTGCCAGAAGCTCTAGGTCGCCGGGGAAGGACACTGAAGCTTTCTTT,CARSSRSPGKDTEAFF
TRBV7-9,15,NA,TRBD1,TRBJ2-6,TGTGCCAGCAGCCGAACAGGGGTTGGGGCCAACGTCCTGACTTTC,CASSRTGVGANVLTF
TRBV5-1,14,NA,NA,TRBJ2-2,TGCGCCAGCAGCTTTCCAGGAGACACCGGGGAGCTGTTTTTT,CASSFPGDTGELFF
TRBV29-1,11,NA,NA,TRBJ1-3,TGCAGCGTTGGGTCTGGAAACACCATATATTTT,CSVGSGNTIYF
TRBV15,13,NA,TRBD1,TRBJ2-3,TGTGCCACCCGGGACAGAAGCACAGATACGCAGTATTTT,CATRDRSTDTQYF